This TCR beta chain was captured by sequencing in a study of T cell responses to AZD1222 COVID-19 vaccine. Regarding this clone: Its target is not known.

Germline CDR1 reads SGHRS; CDR2 reads YFSETQ. This CDR3 is built from 17 residues. V shed 4 bases and J shed 0 bases, with 16 bases lying between them. Overall study results and limits: Of the AZD1222 recipients, only five to seven were seropositive at baseline.

Some clones are missing from TCRdb's copy, which holds only in-frame ones; the method was immunoSEQ multiplex PCR. The sample yields approximately 190,000 clones, 85% to 95% seen once. The TCR was taken from an adult in good health. The sample was peripheral blood, taken on day 0 of AZD1222 vaccination. This sequence joins TRBV5-1 and TRBJ1-4; D is undetermined. The CDR3 DNA is TGCGCCAGCAGCCAAGCTGGGAGTATTGCAACTAATGAAAAACTGTTTTTT. It codes for CASSQAGSIATNEKLFF. Full variable domain (remainder filled in from reference TRBV5-1 and TRBJ1-4): KAGVTQTPRYLIKTRGQQVTLSCSPISGHRSVSWYQQTPGQGLQFLFEYFSETQRNKGNFPGRFSGRQFSNSRSEMNVSTLELGDSALYLCASSQAGSIATNEKLFFGSGTQLSVL.